A selection of T cell receptor beta chains follows, all from one sample in a study of T cells in tuberculosis. Measured with immunoSEQ multiplex PCR; TCRdb has only the in-frame clones, and not every one. The sample has about 20,000 clones, roughly nine tenths seen once. Sequences were obtained from PBMCs. All receptors derive from a donor between 5 and 29 years old with latent tuberculosis or without tuberculosis infection. CDR3s include the opening cysteine and the closing phenylalanine or tryptophan. The D gene is left open where the match is weak. Clone sizes are given selectively: once, few, many, or a class where the clone is expanded.

v_gene,abundance,d_gene,j_gene,CDR3aa,CDR3nt
TRBV7-3,NA,TRBD2,TRBJ2-1,CASSLLAGGPYNEQFF,TGTGCCAGCAGCTTACTAGCGGGGGGCCCCTACAATGAGCAGTTCTTC
TRBV4-1,NA,TRBD1,TRBJ2-2,CASSQVAQGTHRELFF,TGCGCCAGCAGCCAAGTCGCACAGGGGACCCACCGGGAGCTGTTTTTT
TRBV2,NA,NA,TRBJ2-7,CASSVGQHYEQYF,TGTGCCAGCAGCGTCGGACAGCATTACGAGCAGTACTTC
TRBV6-6,NA,NA,TRBJ2-3,CASRRDFLSTDTQYF,TGTGCCAGCAGACGGGACTTCCTTAGCACAGATACGCAGTATTTT
TRBV27,NA,NA,TRBJ2-7,CASSLGRGYEQYF,TGTGCCAGCAGTTTGGGGCGGGGCTACGAGCAGTACTTC
TRBV7-2,NA,NA,TRBJ1-1,CASSLGRNARLAKAFF,TGTGCCAGCAGCTTAGGTAGGAATGCTAGGTTGGCCAAAGCTTTCTTT
TRBV2,NA,TRBD2,TRBJ2-2,CASSDGRGAMAGELFF,TGTGCCAGCAGTGATGGGCGGGGGGCAATGGCCGGGGAGCTGTTTTTT
TRBV5-1,NA,TRBD1,TRBJ1-1,CASSLDRGDREAFF,TGCGCCAGCAGCTTGGACAGGGGGGATCGAGAAGCTTTCTTT
TRBV30,NA,NA,TRBJ2-4,CAWSGSPGFVGNIQYF,TGTGCCTGGAGTGGGAGTCCGGGGTTTGTTGGAAACATTCAGTACTTC
TRBV19,NA,NA,TRBJ2-2,CASRRGGPTGELFF,TGTGCCAGCCGGAGGGGGGGGCCCACCGGGGAGCTGTTTTTT
TRBV5-6,once,TRBD1,TRBJ2-7,CASSQLGQRTYEQYF,TGTGCCAGCAGCCAGTTGGGACAGCGAACCTACGAGCAGTACTTC
TRBV28,NA,NA,TRBJ2-7,CASTGSDYEQYF,TGTGCCAGCACCGGGTCCGACTACGAGCAGTACTTC
TRBV7-2,NA,NA,TRBJ1-3,CASSSLARSTIYF,TGTGCCAGCAGCTCCCTTGCCCGGAGCACCATATATTTT
TRBV27,NA,NA,TRBJ2-7,CASSLGAGNFYEQYF,TGTGCCAGCAGTTTAGGCGCGGGGAATTTCTACGAGCAGTACTTC
TRBV5-8,few,NA,TRBJ2-7,CASRSPNYYEQYF,TGTGCCAGCAGGAGTCCGAACTACTACGAGCAGTACTTC
TRBV6-6,once,NA,TRBJ1-1,CASIHKGGGGRVAFF,TGTGCCAGCATCCATAAAGGCGGCGGGGGCAGGGTTGCTTTCTTT
TRBV4-3,NA,NA,TRBJ1-2,CASSQEARASNYGYTF,TGCGCCAGCAGCCAAGAAGCCAGGGCGTCTAACTATGGCTACACCTTC
TRBV4-1,NA,TRBD1,TRBJ1-2,CASSQAGQGNYGYTF,TGCGCCAGCAGCCAAGCTGGACAGGGAAACTATGGCTACACCTTC
TRBV4-1,NA,NA,TRBJ1-1,CASSQHGIMNTEAFF,TGCGCCAGCAGCCAGCACGGGATTATGAACACTGAAGCTTTCTTT
TRBV7-2,NA,TRBD1,TRBJ1-4,CASNLDRGLSTNEKLFF,TGTGCCTCCAACTTGGACAGGGGGCTCTCAACTAATGAAAAACTGTTTTTT
TRBV5-1,NA,TRBD1,TRBJ2-2,CASSYGTAHTGELFF,TGCGCCAGCAGCTACGGGACAGCACACACCGGGGAGCTGTTTTTT
TRBV19,NA,TRBD1,TRBJ2-2,CASGQGGYTGELFF,TGTGCCAGTGGACAGGGAGGCTACACCGGGGAGCTGTTTTTT
TRBV11-2,few,NA,TRBJ1-2,CASSAQGLYGYTF,TGTGCCAGCAGCGCTCAGGGGCTCTATGGCTACACCTTC
TRBV10-3,NA,NA,TRBJ1-1,CAISVGGPNTEAFF,TGTGCCATCAGTGTCGGGGGGCCGAACACTGAAGCTTTCTTT
TRBV28,NA,NA,TRBJ1-2,CASSTTGGAYGYTF,TGTGCCAGCAGTACCACGGGGGGGGCCTATGGCTACACCTTC
TRBV4-1,NA,TRBD2,TRBJ2-7,CASSQDMISSGVYEQYF,TGCGCCAGCAGCCAAGATATGATATCTAGCGGGGTTTACGAGCAGTACTTC
TRBV11-2,NA,NA,TRBJ2-6,CASSFTSSGANVLTF,TGTGCCAGCAGCTTCACTTCCTCTGGGGCCAACGTCCTGACTTTC
TRBV30,NA,NA,TRBJ1-5,CAWSAQGGNQPQHF,TGTGCCTGGAGTGCCCAAGGGGGCAATCAGCCCCAGCATTTT
TRBV7-2,NA,TRBD2,TRBJ2-3,CASSSFPRGSTDTQYF,TGTGCCAGCAGCTCCTTTCCGCGGGGGAGCACAGATACGCAGTATTTT
TRBV7-8,NA,TRBD2,TRBJ2-1,CASSLRGGATYNEQFF,TGTGCCAGCAGCTTACGCGGGGGGGCCACCTACAATGAGCAGTTCTTC
TRBV7-2,NA,TRBD2,TRBJ2-1,CASSPTSGGAREQFF,TGTGCCAGCAGCCCCACTAGCGGGGGGGCCCGGGAGCAGTTCTTC
TRBV27,NA,NA,TRBJ2-2,CASREGASNTGELFF,TGTGCCAGCAGGGAGGGTGCCTCGAACACCGGGGAGCTGTTTTTT
TRBV4-1,NA,TRBD1,TRBJ2-3,CASSFLQGAVETQYF,TGCGCCAGCAGCTTCTTACAGGGGGCAGTGGAAACGCAGTATTTT
TRBV27,NA,NA,TRBJ1-6,CASTTRGGRSPLHF,TGTGCCAGCACCACTCGGGGTGGGCGTTCACCCCTCCACTTT